This passage covers 23 T cell receptor beta chains from one sample sequenced in a study of blood T cell repertoires in COVID-19. Only in-frame clones appear in the TCRdb table, and some are missing; sequencing was by immunoSEQ multiplex PCR. The sample has 40,000 to 55,000 clones; about four fifths are singletons. Sample: peripheral blood. These receptors originate from a man aged 45-65 years with active COVID-19.

The genes are TRBV11-2 and TRBJ1-3; no definite D call. Germline V gene lookup returns CDR1 SGHAT and CDR2 FQNNGV. The CDR3 has 12 residues. Trimming cost V 1 base and J 6 bases, with 4 bases left between them. The CDR3 region has the DNA TGTGCCAGCAGCTTAGTTCTAAACACCATATATTTT. It specifies CASSLVLNTIYF.

As for this clone: One end of the junction varies from germline; a read error may be responsible. J is TRBJ1-1 and V is TRBV4-2; D might be TRBD1 (5 bases). Germline V lookup: CDR1 LGHNA, CDR2 YNFKEQ. The CDR3 sequence is 15 residues long. CDR3 DNA: TGTGCCAACAGCCCTTTCGTTACAGGGAACACTGAAGCTTTCTTT. This gives the protein CANSPFVTGNTEAFF.

The V and J genes are TRBV27 and TRBJ1-2, with TRBD1 as a possible D gene (5 bases). In germline, CDR1 is MNHEY, CDR2 SMNVEV (reference sequence). This CDR3 has 13 residues. Trimming left V 2 bases short and J 7 bases short, with 11 bases between. CDR3 nucleotides: TGTGCCAGCAGTTTAGGTCAGGGTTCTGGCTACACCTTC. It specifies CASSLGQGSGYTF.

This clone was picked up one time. J is TRBJ1-1 and V is TRBV5-5; 7 bases map to TRBD1. CDR1 is SGHKS, CDR2 YYEKEE, per germline (reference sequence). The CDR3 is 14 residues long. With 4 bases clipped from V and 4 bases from J, the junction kept 7 bases outside the gene matches. CDR3 amino acids: CASSTWQGGTEAFF. The CDR3 DNA follows: TGTGCCAGCAGCACTTGGCAGGGGGGCACTGAAGCTTTCTTT. The whole variable domain, filled in from reference TRBV5-5 and TRBJ1-1, reads DAGVTQSPTHLIKTRGQQVTLRCSPISGHKSVSWYQQVLGQGPQFIFQYYEKEERGRGNFPDRFSARQFPNYSSELNVNALLLGDSALYLCASSTWQGGTEAFFGQGTRLTVV.

This chain connects TRBV15 to TRBJ2-1, with a tentative D call TRBD1 (6 bases). Trimming left V 1 base short and J 5 bases short, with 12 bases between. Looked up from germline, CDR1 is LNHNV and CDR2 is YYDKDF (reference sequence). The CDR3 loop spans 15 amino acids. Written as DNA, the CDR3 is TGTGCCACCAGCAGAGTAGGGGGATGGAACAATGAGCAGTTCTTC. Protein: CATSRVGGWNNEQFF. The full variable domain, completed using reference TRBV15 and TRBJ2-1, is DAMVIQNPRYQVTQFGKPVTLSCSQTLNHNVMYWYQQKSSQAPKLLFHYYDKDFNNEADTPDNFQSRRPNTSFCFLDIRSPGLGDTAMYLCATSRVGGWNNEQFFGPGTRLTVL.

In this sample, this clone turned up once. The rearrangement links TRBV7-6 to TRBJ2-5; TRBD1 might be the D (6 bases). The CDR3 has 14 residues. The V end lost 5 bases, the J end lost 7 bases, and 17 bases lay between the germline ends. CDR1 SGHVS and CDR2 FNYEAQ come from the germline V gene. The CDR3 reads CASSASQGSGTQYF. CDR3 sequence (DNA): TGTGCCAGCAGCGCTAGTCAGGGGTCGGGGACCCAGTACTTC.

V usage is TRBV14 and J usage is TRBJ2-1, with TRBD1 matching 11 bases. The CDR3 length is 16 residues. Germline CDR1 and CDR2: SGHDN and FVKESK. J was trimmed by 4 bases and V by 0 bases; bases with no gene match: 2. The CDR3 nucleotides read TGTGCCAGCAGCCAAGAAGGACAGGGGGCTTACAATGAGCAGTTCTTC. It codes for CASSQEGQGAYNEQFF.

The genes are TRBV27 and TRBJ1-1; D gene uncertain. Trimming stripped 6 bases from V and 0 bases from J, with 14 bases between. This CDR3 has 15 residues. CDR1 and CDR2 (germline): MNHEY, SMNVEV (reference sequence). The CDR3 nucleotides are TGTGCCAGCAGAGGCGCGGTGATGCTGAACACTGAAGCTTTCTTT. Translated: CASRGAVMLNTEAFF.

The genes are TRBV19 and TRBJ2-3; TRBD2 matches 11 bases. V dropped 8 bases and J dropped 0; count of bases not matched to a gene: 4. CDR1 and CDR2 from the germline V gene are LNHDA and SQIVND (reference sequence). The CDR3 is made up of 15 amino acids. This chain's CDR3 is CASASGGPSTDTQYF. The CDR3 DNA is TGTGCCAGTGCTAGCGGGGGGCCTAGCACAGATACGCAGTATTTT. Full variable domain (remainder filled in from reference TRBV19 and TRBJ2-3): DGGITQSPKYLFRKEGQNVTLSCEQNLNHDAMYWYRQDPGQGLRLIYYSQIVNDFQKGDIAEGYSVSREKKESFPLTVTSAQKNPTAFYLCASASGGPSTDTQYFGPGTRLTVL.

The rearrangement joins TRBV19 to TRBJ1-3; D possibly corresponds to TRBD1 (5 bases). With 3 bases removed from V and 2 bases from J, the gap between germline ends came to 14 bases. This CDR3 has 16 amino acids. Germline CDR1 reads LNHDA; CDR2 reads SQIVND (reference sequence). CDR3 sequence: CASSIRQTGTGNTIYF. For the CDR3, the DNA is TGTGCCAGTAGTATCCGTCAAACAGGTACTGGAAACACCATATATTTT.

This clone was seen only a few times. V usage is TRBV7-9 and J usage is TRBJ1-6; 8 nucleotides align to TRBD1. The ends lost 5 bases at V and 7 bases at J; junction bases unmatched: 7. From germline, CDR1 is SEHNR and CDR2 FQNEAQ (reference sequence). This CDR3 spans 15 amino acids. This CDR3 is CASSPGQGENSPLHF. Here the CDR3 DNA reads TGTGCCAGCAGCCCCGGACAGGGCGAGAATTCACCCCTCCACTTT.

This chain links TRBV28 with TRBJ1-2; tentatively, D is TRBD1 (6 bases). CDR1 and CDR2 from the germline V gene are MDHEN and SYDVKM. Trimming stripped 2 bases from V and 8 bases from J, with 18 bases between. This CDR3 spans 15 amino acids. CDR3 nucleotides: TGTGCCAGCAGTTTACTTCAGGGGTTAGAGGGCGGCTACACCTTC. It specifies CASSLLQGLEGGYTF.

This clone came up a few times. The genes are TRBV29-1 and TRBJ2-7; 8 bases are a match to TRBD1. CDR3 size: 13 residues. The V and J ends lost 3 bases and 5 bases, in that order; junction bases with no gene match: 6. Germline lookup yields CDR1 SQVTM and CDR2 ANQGSEA. CDR3 protein: CSVERQGANEQYF. In DNA form, the CDR3 reads TGCAGCGTTGAGAGGCAGGGGGCAAACGAGCAGTACTTC.

The rearrangement links TRBV9 to TRBJ1-5; D uncertain. Trimming left V 3 bases short and J 7 bases short, with 11 bases between. The CDR3 length is 13 residues. The germline CDR1 and CDR2 sequences are SGDLS and YYNGEE. The DNA for the CDR3 is TGTGCCAGCAGCGCCGGGATAACACAGCCCCAGCATTTT. Its protein product is CASSAGITQPQHF.

The chain is built from TRBV6-6 and TRBJ1-5, with D unclear. Germline V gives CDR1 MNHNY, CDR2 SVGAGI (reference sequence). V lost 7 bases and J 7 bases, leaving 20 bases between the germline ends. CDR3 length equals 15 residues. The CDR3 nucleotides read TGTGCCAGCACCTATGACTCAGAGGGCATCCAGCCCCAGCATTTT. Translating it yields CASTYDSEGIQPQHF.

This chain links TRBV2 with TRBJ1-2, with 11 bases matching TRBD1. This CDR3 is built from 13 residues. With 8 bases clipped from V and 7 bases from J, the junction kept 6 bases outside the gene matches. Germline V lookup: CDR1 SNHLY, CDR2 FYNNEI. The CDR3 coding sequence is TGTGCCAGCGGGGGACAGGGGGGATTTGGCTACACCTTC. This codes for CASGGQGGFGYTF.

The chain recombines TRBV21-1 with TRBJ1-5; the table assigns TRBD1, which was not confirmed against the DNA. TRBV21-1 is marked as a pseudogene. The CDR3 totals 17 residues. The CDR3 region is CASTKCPGELSNQPQHF. In DNA, the CDR3 is TGTGCCAGCACCAAATGCCCAGGCGAGCTCAGCAATCAGCCCCAGCATTTT.

This clone was seen only a few times. The J gene is TRBJ2-7, the V gene TRBV9; 9 bases match TRBD2. Trimming took 0 bases from V and 3 from J; bases not matched to a gene: 4. The CDR3 consists of 15 residues. CDR1 SGDLS and CDR2 YYNGEE come from the germline V gene. The CDR3 sequence: CASSVASGGYYEQYF. The CDR3 DNA follows: TGTGCCAGCAGCGTAGCGAGCGGGGGGTACTACGAGCAGTACTTC.

This rearrangement joins TRBV28 to TRBJ2-3, with a possible D match to TRBD1 (6 bases). The germline gives CDR1 MDHEN, CDR2 SYDVKM. The CDR3 runs to 16 residues. The V gene lost 4 bases and the J gene lost 7 bases, with 21 bases spanning the gap. CDR3 bases: TGTGCCAGCAGTTCCCCACTACAGGGTTGGTCGTATACGCAGTATTTT. It translates to CASSSPLQGWSYTQYF.

This CDR3 reads CSGRDIGDSNYGYTF. The DNA of the CDR3 is TGCAGCGGAAGGGACATCGGAGACTCTAACTATGGCTACACCTTC. This chain uses TRBV29-1 with TRBJ1-2, with D maybe TRBD1 (6 bases). V was shortened by 7 bases and J by 0 bases, with 18 bases between the two germline ends. CDR1 and CDR2 from the germline V gene are SQVTM and ANQGSEA. This CDR3 is built from 15 residues. Full variable domain (outside the CDR3, taken from reference TRBV29-1 and TRBJ1-2): SAVISQKPSRDICQRGTSLTIQCQVDSQVTMMFWYRQQPGQSLTLIATANQGSEATYESGFVIDKFPISRPNLTFSTLTVSNMSPEDSSIYLCSGRDIGDSNYGYTFGSGTRLTVV.

This clone has just one count. This sequence joins TRBV7-9 and TRBJ2-1; 9 bases fit TRBD2. V was pared by 5 bases and J by 6 bases, with 8 bases of the junction left unmatched. This CDR3 comprises 15 residues. CDR1 SEHNR and CDR2 FQNEAQ come from the germline V gene (reference sequence). The CDR3 region is CASSRGRRGGNEQFF. Here the CDR3 DNA reads TGTGCCAGCAGCCGGGGCCGGCGGGGGGGCAATGAGCAGTTCTTC.

Points on this clone: One junction end does not reproduce the germline sequence, and a read error may be involved. The chain combines TRBV23-1 with TRBJ2-3; a weak D match, TRBD1 (6 bases). TRBV23-1 has ORF status, its function being uncertain. The length of the CDR3 is 18 residues. CDR3 coding DNA: TGCGCCAGCAGTCAATCATCCTTTGCAGGGGAAAGGCGCAGATACGCAGTATTT. Translated, it gives CASSQSSFAGERRRYAVF.

This clone appeared a single time. The gene calls are TRBV20-1 and TRBJ2-1, with a weak D call TRBD2 (6 bases). Germline CDR1 DFQATT, CDR2 SNEGSKA (reference sequence). This CDR3 region has 11 residues. V lost 5 bases, J lost 8 bases, and 10 bases lay in between. DNA of the CDR3: TGCAGTGCTGTACTAGCCTATGAGCAGTTCTTC. It yields the protein CSAVLAYEQFF.